This TCR beta chain was recorded in a study of T cell responses to AZD1222 COVID-19 vaccine. The study's findings and limits: A mostly white British donor set with more females was recruited, and clonal diversity was possibly underestimated. Sampling that yielded the repertoires occurred only after the peak T cell response.

The CDR3 loop spans 15 amino acids. Germline CDR1 and CDR2: SGHNT and YYREEE (reference sequence). The junction had 12 bases not matched to a gene; V was cut back by 4 bases and J by 11 bases. In regard to this clone: The antigen is unknown.

Sequenced by immunoSEQ multiplex PCR; TCRdb stores in-frame clones only, minus some. The sample lists 100,000 to 150,000 clones, 88% occurring once. The genes are TRBV5-4 and TRBJ1-1; TRBD1 agrees at 12 bases. This sequence originates from an adult in good health. The starting material was peripheral blood, obtained on day 0 of AZD1222 vaccination. CDR3 coding DNA: TGTGCCAGCAGCGTGGGACAGGGGGCGCTGAGTCATGCTTTCTTT. Encoded protein: CASSVGQGALSHAFF.